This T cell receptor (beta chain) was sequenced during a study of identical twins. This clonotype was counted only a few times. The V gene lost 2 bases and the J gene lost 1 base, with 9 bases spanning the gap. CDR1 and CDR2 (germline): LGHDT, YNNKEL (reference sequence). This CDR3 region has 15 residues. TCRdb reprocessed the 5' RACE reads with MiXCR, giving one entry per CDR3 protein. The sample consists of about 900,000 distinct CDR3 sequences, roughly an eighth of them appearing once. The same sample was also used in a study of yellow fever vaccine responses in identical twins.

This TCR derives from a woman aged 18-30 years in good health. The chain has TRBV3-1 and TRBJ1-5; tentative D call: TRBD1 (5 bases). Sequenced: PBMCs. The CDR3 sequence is CASSQIAGSNQPQHF. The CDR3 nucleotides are TGTGCCAGCAGCCAAATCGCAGGGAGCAATCAGCCCCAGCATTTT.